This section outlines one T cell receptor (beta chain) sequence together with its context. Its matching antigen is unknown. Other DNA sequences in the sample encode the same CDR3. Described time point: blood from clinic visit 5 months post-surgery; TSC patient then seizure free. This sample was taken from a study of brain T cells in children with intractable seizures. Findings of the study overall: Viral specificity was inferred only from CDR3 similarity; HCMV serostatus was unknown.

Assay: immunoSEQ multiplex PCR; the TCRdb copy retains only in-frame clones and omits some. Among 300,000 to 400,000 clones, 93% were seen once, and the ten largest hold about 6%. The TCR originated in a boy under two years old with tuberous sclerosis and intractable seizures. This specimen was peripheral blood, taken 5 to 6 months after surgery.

CDR3 protein: CASSPQGSNQPQHF. CDR3 nucleotide sequence: TGTGCCAGCAGTCCGCAGGGGAGCAATCAGCCCCAGCATTTT. V is TRBV6-5 and J is TRBJ1-5, with a possible D match to TRBD1 (6 bases). With 5 bases removed from V and 1 base from J, the gap between germline ends came to 9 bases. The CDR3 runs 14 residues. Germline CDR1 and CDR2: MNHEY and SVGAGI.